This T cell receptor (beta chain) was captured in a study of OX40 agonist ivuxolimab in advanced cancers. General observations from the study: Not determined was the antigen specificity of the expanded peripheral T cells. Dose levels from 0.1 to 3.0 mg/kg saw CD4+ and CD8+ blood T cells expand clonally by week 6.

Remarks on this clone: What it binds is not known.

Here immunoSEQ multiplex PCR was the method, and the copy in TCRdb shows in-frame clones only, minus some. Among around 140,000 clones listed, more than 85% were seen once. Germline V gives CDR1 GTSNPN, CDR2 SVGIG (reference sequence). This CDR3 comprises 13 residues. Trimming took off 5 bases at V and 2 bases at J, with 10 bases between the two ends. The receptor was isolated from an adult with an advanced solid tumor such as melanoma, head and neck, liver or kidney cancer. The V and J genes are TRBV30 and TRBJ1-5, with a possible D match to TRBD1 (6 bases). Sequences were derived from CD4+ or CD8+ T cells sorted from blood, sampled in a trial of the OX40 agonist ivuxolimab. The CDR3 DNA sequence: TGTGCCTGGGAAACAGGGCGCAATCAGCCCCAGCATTTT. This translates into CAWETGRNQPQHF.